This T cell receptor (beta chain) is drawn from a study of T-cell reconstitution after alpha-beta-depleted transplantation in children. This clonotype occurred a few times. As yet, its antigen is unknown. Study-level results: TCRbeta diversity was high at day 60 in some patients (a result of surviving recipient T cells and thymic progenitors). Several hundred expanded graft clones reportedly supplied alpha-beta T cells about two months after transplant. T-cell numbers and diversity one year post-transplant derived largely from freshly generated T cells.

Preparing the TCRbeta library involved the use of unique molecular identifiers. TCRdb used MiXCR to reprocess the PCR reads, holding one entry per CDR3 protein. Of 670,000 or so distinct CDR3 sequences listed, around 12% are singletons. The material sequenced was PBMCs, taken before TCRalphabeta/CD19-depleted stem cell transplant. This sequence was found in a girl aged 2 to 10 with congenital amegakaryocytic thrombocytopenia, due to receive a stem cell transplant.

CDR3 nucleotides: TGCAGCGTAGGGCAGGGCCCAGATACGCAGTATTTT. Its protein is CSVGQGPDTQYF. This chain uses TRBV29-1 with TRBJ2-3, with D possibly being TRBD1 (5 bases). CDR1 is SQVTM and CDR2 is ANQGSEA in the germline V gene. This CDR3 comprises 12 residues. Trimming cost V 6 bases and J 4 bases, with 11 bases left between them.